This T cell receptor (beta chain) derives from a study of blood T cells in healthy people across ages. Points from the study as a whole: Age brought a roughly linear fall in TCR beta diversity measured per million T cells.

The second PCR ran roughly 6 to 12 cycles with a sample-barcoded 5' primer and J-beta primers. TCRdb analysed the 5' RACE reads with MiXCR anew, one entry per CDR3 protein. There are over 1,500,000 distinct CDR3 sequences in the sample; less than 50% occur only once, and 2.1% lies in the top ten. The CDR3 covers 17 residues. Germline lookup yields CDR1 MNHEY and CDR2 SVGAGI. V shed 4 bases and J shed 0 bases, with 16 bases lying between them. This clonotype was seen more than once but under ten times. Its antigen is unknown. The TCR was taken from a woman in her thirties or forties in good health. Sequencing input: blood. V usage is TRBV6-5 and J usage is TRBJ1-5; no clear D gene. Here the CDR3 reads CASSSIGRQNSNQPQHF. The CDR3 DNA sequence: TGTGCCAGCAGTTCCATCGGACGGCAGAATAGCAATCAGCCCCAGCATTTT.